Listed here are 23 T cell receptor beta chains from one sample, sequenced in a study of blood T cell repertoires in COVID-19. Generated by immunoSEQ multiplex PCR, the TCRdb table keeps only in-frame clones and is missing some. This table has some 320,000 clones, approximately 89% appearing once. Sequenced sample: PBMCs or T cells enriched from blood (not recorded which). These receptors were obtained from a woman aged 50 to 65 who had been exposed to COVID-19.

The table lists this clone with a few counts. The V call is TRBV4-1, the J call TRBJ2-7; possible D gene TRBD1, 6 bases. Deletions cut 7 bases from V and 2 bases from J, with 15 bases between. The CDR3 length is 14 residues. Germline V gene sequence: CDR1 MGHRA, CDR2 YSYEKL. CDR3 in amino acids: CASTRGPEPYEQYF. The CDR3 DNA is TGCGCCAGCACCAGGGGTCCTGAACCCTACGAGCAGTACTTC.

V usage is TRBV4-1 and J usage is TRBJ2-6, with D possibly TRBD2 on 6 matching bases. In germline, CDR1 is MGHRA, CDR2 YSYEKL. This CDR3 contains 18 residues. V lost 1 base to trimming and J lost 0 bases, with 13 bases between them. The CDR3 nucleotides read TGCGCCAGCAGCCAAGCCCAACTAGCCGGCTCTGGGGCCAACGTCCTGACTTTC. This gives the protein CASSQAQLAGSGANVLTF.

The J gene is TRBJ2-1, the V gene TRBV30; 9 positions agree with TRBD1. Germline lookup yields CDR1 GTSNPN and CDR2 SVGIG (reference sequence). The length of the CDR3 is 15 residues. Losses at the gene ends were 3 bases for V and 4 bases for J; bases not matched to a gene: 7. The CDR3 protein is CAWRLGQGRYNEQFF. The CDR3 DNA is TGTGCCTGGAGGTTGGGACAGGGACGATACAATGAGCAGTTCTTC.

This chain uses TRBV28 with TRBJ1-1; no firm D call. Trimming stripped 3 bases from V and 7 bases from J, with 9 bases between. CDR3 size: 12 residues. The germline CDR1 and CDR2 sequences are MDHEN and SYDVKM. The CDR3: CASSLLGREAFF. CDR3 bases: TGTGCCAGCAGTTTGCTAGGCCGTGAAGCTTTCTTT.

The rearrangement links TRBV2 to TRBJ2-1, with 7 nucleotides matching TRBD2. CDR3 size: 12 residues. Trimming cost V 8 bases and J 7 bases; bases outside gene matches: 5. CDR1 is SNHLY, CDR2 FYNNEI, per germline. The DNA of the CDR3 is TGTGCCAGCGGAGTGGGAGGGAATGAGCAGTTCTTC. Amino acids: CASGVGGNEQFF.

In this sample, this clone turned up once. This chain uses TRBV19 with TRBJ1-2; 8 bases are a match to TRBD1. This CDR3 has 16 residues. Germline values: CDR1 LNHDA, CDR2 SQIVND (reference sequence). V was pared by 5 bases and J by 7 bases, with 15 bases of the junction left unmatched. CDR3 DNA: TGTGCCAGTAGTCCCGACTCAGGGGGCCCTTGGTCTGGCTACACCTTC. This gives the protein CASSPDSGGPWSGYTF.

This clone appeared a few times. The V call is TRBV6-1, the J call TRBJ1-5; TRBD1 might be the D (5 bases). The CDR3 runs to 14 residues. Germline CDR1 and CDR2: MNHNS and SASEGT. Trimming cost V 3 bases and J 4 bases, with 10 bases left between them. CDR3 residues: CASSEATVNQPQHF. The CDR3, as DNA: TGTGCCAGCAGTGAGGCGACAGTTAATCAGCCCCAGCATTTT.

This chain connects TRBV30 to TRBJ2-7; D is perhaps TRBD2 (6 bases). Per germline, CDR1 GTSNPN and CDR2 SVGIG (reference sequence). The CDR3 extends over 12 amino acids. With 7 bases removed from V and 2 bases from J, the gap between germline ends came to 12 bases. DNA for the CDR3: TGTGCCTCCGGGGGTTTGACCTACGAGCAGTACTTC. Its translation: CASGGLTYEQYF. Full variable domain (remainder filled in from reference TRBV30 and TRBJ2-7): SQTIHQWPATLVQPVGSPLSLECTVEGTSNPNLYWYRQAAGRGLQLLFYSVGIGQISSEVPQNLSASRPQDRQFILSSKKLLLSDSGFYLCASGGLTYEQYFGPGTRLTVT.

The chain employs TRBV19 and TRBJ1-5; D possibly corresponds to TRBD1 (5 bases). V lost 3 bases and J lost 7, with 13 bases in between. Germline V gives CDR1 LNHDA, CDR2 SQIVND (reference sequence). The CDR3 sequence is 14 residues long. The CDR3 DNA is TGTGCCAGTAGTATTAAGGGGTTAGGACAGCCCCAGCATTTT. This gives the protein CASSIKGLGQPQHF. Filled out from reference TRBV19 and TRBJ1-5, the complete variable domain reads DGGITQSPKYLFRKEGQNVTLSCEQNLNHDAMYWYRQDPGQGLRLIYYSQIVNDFQKGDIAEGYSVSREKKESFPLTVTSAQKNPTAFYLCASSIKGLGQPQHFGDGTRLSIL.

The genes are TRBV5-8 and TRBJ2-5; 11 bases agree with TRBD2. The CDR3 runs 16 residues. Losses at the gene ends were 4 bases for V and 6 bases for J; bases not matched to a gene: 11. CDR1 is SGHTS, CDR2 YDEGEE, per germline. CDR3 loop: CASSRFLAGGRKTQYF. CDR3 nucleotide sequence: TGTGCCAGCAGCCGATTTCTAGCGGGGGGACGGAAGACCCAGTACTTC.

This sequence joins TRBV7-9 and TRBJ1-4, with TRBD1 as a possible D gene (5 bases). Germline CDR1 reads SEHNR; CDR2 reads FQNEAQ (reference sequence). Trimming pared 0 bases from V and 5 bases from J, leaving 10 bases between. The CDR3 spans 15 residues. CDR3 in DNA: TGTGCCAGCAGCTTAGCCGGGACTGGGAATGAAAAACTGTTTTTT. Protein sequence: CASSLAGTGNEKLFF.

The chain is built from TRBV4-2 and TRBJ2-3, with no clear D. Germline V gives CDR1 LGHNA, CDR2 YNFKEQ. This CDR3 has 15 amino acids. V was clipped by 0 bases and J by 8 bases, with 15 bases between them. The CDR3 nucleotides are TGTGCCAGCAGCCAAGATTGGGCAGCCTACGGTACGCAGTATTTT. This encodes CASSQDWAAYGTQYF.

CDR3 sequence reads: CASSHEQGADQPQHF. CDR3 nucleotides: TGCGCCAGCAGCCACGAACAGGGGGCCGACCAGCCCCAGCATTTT. V is TRBV4-1 and J is TRBJ1-5; TRBD1 aligns across 9 bases. J gave up 7 bases and V 3 bases, and 7 bases lay outside the gene matches. The germline V gene has CDR1 MGHRA and CDR2 YSYEKL. This CDR3 comprises 15 residues.

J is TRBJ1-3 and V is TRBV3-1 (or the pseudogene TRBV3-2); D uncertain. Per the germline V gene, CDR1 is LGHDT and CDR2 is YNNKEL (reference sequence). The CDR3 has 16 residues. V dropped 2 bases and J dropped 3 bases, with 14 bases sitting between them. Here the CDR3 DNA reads TGTGCCAGCAGCCAAACTCCAGTCTCTAGTGGAAACACCATATATTTT. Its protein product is CASSQTPVSSGNTIYF.

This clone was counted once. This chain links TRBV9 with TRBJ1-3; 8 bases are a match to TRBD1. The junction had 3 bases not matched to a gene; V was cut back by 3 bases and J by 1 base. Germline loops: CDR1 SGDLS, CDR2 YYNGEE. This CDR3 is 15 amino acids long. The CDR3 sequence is CASSDRQGSGNTIYF. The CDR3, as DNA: TGTGCCAGCAGCGACCGACAGGGGTCTGGAAACACCATATATTTT.

CDR3 nucleotide sequence: TGCGCCAGCAGCTGGGACAGGGGCAGCTCCTACAATGAGCAGTTCTTC. Encoded protein: CASSWDRGSSYNEQFF. The rearrangement links TRBV5-1 to TRBJ2-1; TRBD1 matches 10 bases. This CDR3 has 16 residues. Germline V gene lookup returns CDR1 SGHRS and CDR2 YFSETQ. J lost 0 bases, V lost 3 bases, and 3 bases had no gene match.

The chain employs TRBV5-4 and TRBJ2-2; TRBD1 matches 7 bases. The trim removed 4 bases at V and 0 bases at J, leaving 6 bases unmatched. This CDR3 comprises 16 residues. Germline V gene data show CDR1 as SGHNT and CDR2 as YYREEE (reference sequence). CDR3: CASSLSTGPNTGELFF. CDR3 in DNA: TGTGCCAGCAGCCTATCGACAGGGCCGAACACCGGGGAGCTGTTTTTT.

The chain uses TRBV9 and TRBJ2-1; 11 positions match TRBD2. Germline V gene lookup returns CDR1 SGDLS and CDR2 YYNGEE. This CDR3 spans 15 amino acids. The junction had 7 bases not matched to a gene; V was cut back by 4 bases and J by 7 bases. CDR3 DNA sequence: TGTGCCAGCAGCTTTAGCGGGGGGGCCCGGAATGAGCAGTTCTTC. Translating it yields CASSFSGGARNEQFF.

CDR3 DNA sequence: TGTGCCAGCAGCCCAGGAATAGGACAGGGGTGGACAGATACGCAGTATTTT. This gives the protein CASSPGIGQGWTDTQYF. The chain employs TRBV7-9 and TRBJ2-3; 9 bases fit TRBD1. Germline loops: CDR1 SEHNR, CDR2 FQNEAQ (reference sequence). V lost 5 bases and J lost 3; bases outside the gene matches: 12. The CDR3 is 17 amino acids.

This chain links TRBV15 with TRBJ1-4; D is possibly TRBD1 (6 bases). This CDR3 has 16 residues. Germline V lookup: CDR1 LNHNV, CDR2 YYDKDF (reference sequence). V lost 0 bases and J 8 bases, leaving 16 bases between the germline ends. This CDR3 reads CATSRDAGGLSEKLFF. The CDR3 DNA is TGTGCCACCAGCAGAGATGCGGGGGGCCTGTCGGAAAAACTGTTTTTT.

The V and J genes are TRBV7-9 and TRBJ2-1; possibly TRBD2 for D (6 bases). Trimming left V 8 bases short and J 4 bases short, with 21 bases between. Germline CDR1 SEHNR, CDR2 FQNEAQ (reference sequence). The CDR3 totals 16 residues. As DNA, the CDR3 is TGTGCCAGCGGCCCCCCCGGGGGATCGAGATACAATGAGCAGTTCTTC. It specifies CASGPPGGSRYNEQFF.

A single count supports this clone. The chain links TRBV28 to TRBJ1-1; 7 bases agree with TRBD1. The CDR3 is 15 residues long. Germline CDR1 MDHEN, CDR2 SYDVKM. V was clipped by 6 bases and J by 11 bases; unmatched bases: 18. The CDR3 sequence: CASSPPTGMQKGAFF. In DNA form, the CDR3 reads TGTGCCAGCAGCCCTCCGACAGGGATGCAGAAGGGGGCTTTCTTT.

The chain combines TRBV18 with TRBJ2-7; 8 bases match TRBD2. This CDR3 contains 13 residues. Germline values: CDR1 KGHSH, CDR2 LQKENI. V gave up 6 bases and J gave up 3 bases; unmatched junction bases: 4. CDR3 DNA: TGTGCCAGCTCGGAGGCGGGGGGCTACGAGCAGTACTTC. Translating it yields CASSEAGGYEQYF.